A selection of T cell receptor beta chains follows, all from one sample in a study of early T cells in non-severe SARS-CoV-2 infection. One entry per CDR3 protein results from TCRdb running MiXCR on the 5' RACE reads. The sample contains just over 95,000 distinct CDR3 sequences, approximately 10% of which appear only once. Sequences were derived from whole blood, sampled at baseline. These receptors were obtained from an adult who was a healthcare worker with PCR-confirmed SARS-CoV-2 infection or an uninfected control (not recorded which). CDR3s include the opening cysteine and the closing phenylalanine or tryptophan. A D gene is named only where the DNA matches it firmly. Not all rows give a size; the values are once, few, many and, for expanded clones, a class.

CDR3: CASSSQQGTGGAAFF; DNA: TGTGCCAGCAGCTCCCAACAGGGTACGGGAGGAGCCGCTTTCTTT; V: TRBV7-9; D: .; size: many; J: TRBJ1-1
CDR3: CASRPTGASGSLMVYEQYF; DNA: TGTGCCAGCAGGCCCACGGGGGCTAGCGGGTCCCTAATGGTCTACGAGCAGTACTTC; V: TRBV6-6; D: TRBD2; size: few; J: TRBJ2-7
CDR3: CASRSLRNTEAFF; DNA: TGTGCCAGCCGGTCTTTACGGAACACTGAAGCTTTCTTT; V: TRBV14; D: .; size: many; J: TRBJ1-1
CDR3: CASARDTAYEQYF; DNA: TGTGCCAGCGCCCGGGACACAGCCTACGAGCAGTACTTC; V: TRBV6-5; D: .; size: .; J: TRBJ2-7
CDR3: CAWRPDGRNEKLFF; DNA: TGTGCCTGGAGGCCAGACGGAAGGAATGAAAAACTGTTTTTT; V: TRBV30; D: .; size: .; J: TRBJ1-4
CDR3: CASSSPGTDTQYF; DNA: TGTGCCAGCAGTTCCCCGGGTACAGATACGCAGTATTTT; V: TRBV6-2/TRBV6-3; D: .; size: many; J: TRBJ2-3
CDR3: CASTPRRQGLAGDTGELFF; DNA: TGTGCCAGCACCCCTCGGAGGCAGGGACTAGCGGGGGACACCGGGGAGCTGTTTTTT; V: TRBV7-9; D: TRBD2; size: many; J: TRBJ2-2
CDR3: CASSLAGESYEQYF; DNA: TGCGCCAGCAGCTTGGCCGGAGAGTCCTACGAGCAGTACTTC; V: TRBV5-1; D: .; size: few; J: TRBJ2-7
CDR3: CASSYYGTGSYEQYF; DNA: TGTGCCAGCAGTTATTACGGGACGGGGTCCTACGAGCAGTACTTC; V: TRBV6-5; D: .; size: few; J: TRBJ2-7
CDR3: CSAMELQGNTGELFF; DNA: TGCAGTGCTATGGAGTTACAGGGGAACACCGGGGAGCTGTTTTTT; V: TRBV20-1; D: .; size: .; J: TRBJ2-2
CDR3: CVSSLGTELFTDTQYF; DNA: TGTGTCAGCAGCTTGGGGACTGAGTTATTCACAGATACGCAGTATTTT; V: TRBV5-4; D: .; size: .; J: TRBJ2-3
CDR3: CASRLGRELGAQYF; DNA: TGTGCCAGCAGACTGGGACGGGAGCTCGGGGCCCAGTACTTC; V: TRBV6-6; D: .; size: .; J: TRBJ2-5